Many counts were recorded for the clone carrying this T cell receptor beta chain. This CDR3 is built from 14 residues. Looked up from germline, CDR1 is DFQATT and CDR2 is SNEGSKA (reference sequence). J gave up 4 bases and V 3 bases, and 4 bases lay outside the gene matches. It was with unique molecular identifiers that the TCRbeta library was prepared. TCRdb passed the PCR reads through MiXCR, listing each CDR3 protein once. The sample gives around 600,000 distinct CDR3 sequences, 16% of which show up once; approximately 1% is in the top ten. The sample is drawn from a study of T-cell reconstitution after alpha-beta-depleted transplantation in children.

The material sequenced was PBMCs from the stem cell graft donor, taken from the stem cell graft. This sequence originates from a human donor who donated a stem cell graft to a child with acute myeloid leukemia. The J gene is TRBJ1-5, the V gene TRBV20-1, with TRBD1 matching 9 bases. CDR3: CSARGQGGNQPQHF. The CDR3 coding sequence is TGCAGTGCTAGGGGACAGGGTGGAAATCAGCCCCAGCATTTT.